This entry concerns a single T cell receptor (beta chain). Its antigen specificity is not known. Qualities for individual bases were not recorded, and no much larger clone is one base off. Library preparation was by the immunoSEQ multiplex PCR assay. The authors' pipeline ran thus. A statistical classification framework was developed to diagnose cytomegalovirus status using the catalog of TCR beta chain sequences. TCRdb stores this immuneACCESS table with in-frame sequences only. Part of the clones is absent; in the studies checked, under half of the shortfall reflects unresolved V genes, and no reason is known for the rest. V and J calls and clone size are those listed in that table; D and trimming were worked out from the DNA. A total of tens of thousands of clones appear in this sample, roughly 90% of them only once. 0.95% to 1.5% of the sample rests with the top ten. This sample stems from a study of cytomegalovirus exposure and HLA in healthy donors (dated by TCRdb to about 2017). The study in broad terms: A later analysis indicated that the 130 or so validation repertoires were generated on the platform also employed for the 600 to 750 repertoires of the first cohort. The study was designed to test whether signatures of past pathogen exposure could be identified by cataloging public T cell receptors. Besides the first cohort of roughly 700 subjects, a separate validation cohort made up of about 120 different subjects was used. To predict cytomegalovirus infection status, the study combined high-throughput TCR immunosequencing, statistical association of individual TCRs with disease status, and machine learning.

Study-wide findings and limitations: Most TCR sequences were observed very rarely across donors, whereas some public TCRs were present in many individuals. The authors suggested that the approach could potentially be generalized to other disease states and immunological phenotypes. In vitro tests confirmed that a few of the cytomegalovirus-associated TCR beta chains recognize cytomegalovirus antigens. In the study, 150 to 200 TCR beta chains were listed as associated with cytomegalovirus. In both the original and validation cohorts, the classifier was reported to diagnose cytomegalovirus status with high specificity and sensitivity. In a later analysis, TCRs clustered in the first cohort were found to also tend to co-occur in the 130 or so validation repertoires, with approximately 95% of cluster scores above 0. A later analysis lacked HLA typing for the validation cohort, so it scored co-occurrence in that cohort across all 110 or so repertoires.

The donors were included in the validation cohort of 100 to 150 subjects, a group kept apart from the approximately 650-subject first cohort. Sequenced material: PBMCs. This TCR was recovered from a woman between 18 and 29 years old in good health and CMV-seronegative.

The nucleotides read TGTGCCAGCAGTTACTCAGGAGGGACTGGAAACACCATATATTTT. This is translated as CASSYSGGTGNTIYF. Here the chain combines TRBV6-6 and TRBJ1-3; the D gene identity is not certain. From a lookup of the germline V gene (reference sequence), CDR1 and CDR2 are MNHNY and SVGAGI. V sheds 0 bases and J sheds 2 bases, leaving 8 bases between their ends. The CDR3 holds 15 amino acids from the cysteine to the phenylalanine. The DNA shown is the 45-base CDR3, in frame from base 1.